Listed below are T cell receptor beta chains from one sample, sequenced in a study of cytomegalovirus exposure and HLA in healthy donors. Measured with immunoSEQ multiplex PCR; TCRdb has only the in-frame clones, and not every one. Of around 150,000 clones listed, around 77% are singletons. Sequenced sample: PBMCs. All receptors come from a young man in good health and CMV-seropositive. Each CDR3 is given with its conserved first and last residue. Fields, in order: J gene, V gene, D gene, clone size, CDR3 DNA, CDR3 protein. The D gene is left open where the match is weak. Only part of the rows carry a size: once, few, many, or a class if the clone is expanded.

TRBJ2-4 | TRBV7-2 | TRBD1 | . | TGTGCCAGCAGCCCAGGACAGGGACGAGGGAACATTCAGTACTTC | CASSPGQGRGNIQYF
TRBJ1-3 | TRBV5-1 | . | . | TGCGCCAGCAGCTTGGGGACTGTCTCTGGAAACACCATATATTTT | CASSLGTVSGNTIYF
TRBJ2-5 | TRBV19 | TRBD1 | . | TGTGCCAGTAGTATCAACGCAGGGGGACAGACCCAGTACTTC | CASSINAGGQTQYF
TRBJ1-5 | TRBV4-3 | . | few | TGCGCCAGCAGCCAAGATCTTATCCAGCCCCAGCATTTT | CASSQDLIQPQHF
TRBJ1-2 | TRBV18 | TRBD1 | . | TGTGCCAGCTCACCCGAGGGACAGAACTATGGCTACACCTTC | CASSPEGQNYGYTF
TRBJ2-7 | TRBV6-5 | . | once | TGTGCCAGCAGTTTGCAGGGTGGCCCTGGCGAGCAGTACTTC | CASSLQGGPGEQYF
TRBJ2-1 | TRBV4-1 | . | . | TGCGCCAGCAGCCAAGATCAAACGAGGAGCTCCTACAATGAGCAGTTCTTC | CASSQDQTRSSYNEQFF
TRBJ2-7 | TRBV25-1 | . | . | TGTGCCAGCAGTGAATCTTCTGTCGGGAACGAGCAGTACTTC | CASSESSVGNEQYF
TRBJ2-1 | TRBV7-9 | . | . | TGTGCCAGCAGCCAGGGACTTTCCTACAATGAGCAGTTCTTC | CASSQGLSYNEQFF
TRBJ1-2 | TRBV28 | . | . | TGTGCCAGCAGTTTTCGGGGAGGCCAGGGCGGCTACACCTTC | CASSFRGGQGGYTF
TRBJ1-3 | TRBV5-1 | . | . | TGCGCCAGCAGCTTGGTGGGGGGGAGCTCTGGAAACACCATATATTTT | CASSLVGGSSGNTIYF
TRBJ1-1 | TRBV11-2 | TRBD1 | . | TGTGCCAGCAGCTCGCCCCCCCAGGGGGAGCGCACTGAAGCTTTCTTT | CASSSPPQGERTEAFF
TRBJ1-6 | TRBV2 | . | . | TGTGCCAGCAGTGAAGCGCTTCGGATGGGCTCACCCCTCCACTTT | CASSEALRMGSPLHF
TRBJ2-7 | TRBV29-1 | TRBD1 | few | TGCAGCGTTGCTTGGACAGGGGGATACGAGCAGTACTTC | CSVAWTGGYEQYF
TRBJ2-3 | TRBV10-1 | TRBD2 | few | TGCGCCAGCAGAACGCCGGGGGGGCCTCGCACAGATACGCAGTATTTT | CASRTPGGPRTDTQYF
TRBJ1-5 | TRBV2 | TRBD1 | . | TGTGCCAGCAAGGGACAGGGGCGGGAGCCCCAGCATTTT | CASKGQGREPQHF
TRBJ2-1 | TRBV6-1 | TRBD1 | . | TGTGCCAGCTCAAGGACAGGGGAGGCCTACAATGAGCAGTTCTTC | CASSRTGEAYNEQFF
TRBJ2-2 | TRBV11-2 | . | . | TGTGCCAGCAGCTTATGGGGACAGAACACCGGGGAGCTGTTTTTT | CASSLWGQNTGELFF
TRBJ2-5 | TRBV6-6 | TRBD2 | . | TGTGCCAGCAGTTACGGGACTAGCGGGGAAGAGACCCAGTACTTC | CASSYGTSGEETQYF
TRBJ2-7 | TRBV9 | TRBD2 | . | TGTGCCAGCAGCGGAACTAGCGGTTATTATCCCTACGAGCAGTACTTC | CASSGTSGYYPYEQYF
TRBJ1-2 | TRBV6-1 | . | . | TGTGCCAGCAGATCCGGGACGGACTATTATGGCTACACCTTC | CASRSGTDYYGYTF
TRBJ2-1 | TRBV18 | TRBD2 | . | TGTGCCAGCTCACCAAGGACTAGCGGGGGGAGATCCTACAATGAGCAGTTCTTC | CASSPRTSGGRSYNEQFF
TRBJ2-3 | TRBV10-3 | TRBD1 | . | TGTGCCACGATGACAGGGAGCACAGATACGCAGTATTTT | CATMTGSTDTQYF
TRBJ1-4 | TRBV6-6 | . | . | TGTGCCACCGGGGGGGCCACGAATGAAAAACTGTTTTTT | CATGGATNEKLFF
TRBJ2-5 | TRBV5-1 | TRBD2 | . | TGCGCCAGCAGCCCCGGAGGTAGCGGGGGAGAGACCCAGTACTTC | CASSPGGSGGETQYF
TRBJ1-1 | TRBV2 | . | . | TGTGCCAGCAGTGCAGAAACGAACACTGAAGCTTTCTTT | CASSAETNTEAFF
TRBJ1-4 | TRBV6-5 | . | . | TGTGCCAGCAGCATCACCGACGGGGAAAAACTGTTTTTT | CASSITDGEKLFF
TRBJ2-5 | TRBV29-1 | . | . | TGCAGCGGCCGAAGGGGTGGAGAGACCCAGTACTTC | CSGRRGGETQYF
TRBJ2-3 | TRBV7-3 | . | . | TGTGCCAGCAGCTCCAGGGTAACTGGCACAGATACGCAGTATTTT | CASSSRVTGTDTQYF
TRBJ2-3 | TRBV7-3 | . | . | TGTGCCAGCAGCTCCGCGGGCCCCGGGACAGATACGCAGTATTTT | CASSSAGPGTDTQYF
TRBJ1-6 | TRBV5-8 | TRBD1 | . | TGTGCCAGCAGTAAGACAGGGTGGGATTCACCCCTCCACTTT | CASSKTGWDSPLHF
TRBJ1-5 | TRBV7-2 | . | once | TGTGCCAGCAGCTCCGGACAGCCAAATCAGCCCCAGCATTTT | CASSSGQPNQPQHF
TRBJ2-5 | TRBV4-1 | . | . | TGCGCCAGCAGCCAAGTTAGGGGAGAGACCCAGTACTTC | CASSQVRGETQYF
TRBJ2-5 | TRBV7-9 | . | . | TGTGCCAGCAGTACCTCAGGGGTGGAGACCCAGTACTTC | CASSTSGVETQYF
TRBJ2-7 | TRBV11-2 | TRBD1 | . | TGTGCCAGCAGGGGGCGGGACAGGTCTACCTACGAGCAGTACTTC | CASRGRDRSTYEQYF
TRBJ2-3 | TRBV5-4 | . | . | TGTGCCAGCAGCCCCTCGGGGAGCACAGATACGCAGTATTTT | CASSPSGSTDTQYF
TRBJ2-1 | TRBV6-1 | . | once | TGTGCCAGCAGGCAGACTATTCACAATGAGCAGTTCTTC | CASRQTIHNEQFF
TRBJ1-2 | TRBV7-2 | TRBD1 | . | TGTGCCAGCACCAAGGACAGGAGGGAAGGCTACACCTTC | CASTKDRREGYTF
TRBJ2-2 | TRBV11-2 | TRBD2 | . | TGTGCCAGCAACCGACTAGCGGGGTCCGGGGAGCTGTTTTTT | CASNRLAGSGELFF
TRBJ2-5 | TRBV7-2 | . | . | TGTGCCAGCAGCCAGAAAGAGACCCAGTACTTC | CASSQKETQYF
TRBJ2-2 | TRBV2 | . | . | TGTGCCAGCAGTGAAACTAGAGGCACCGGGGAGCTGTTTTTT | CASSETRGTGELFF
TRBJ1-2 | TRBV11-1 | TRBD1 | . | TGTGCCAGCAGCTTGACAGGGTCTGACTATGGCTACACCTTC | CASSLTGSDYGYTF
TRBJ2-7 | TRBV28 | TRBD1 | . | TGTGCCAGCAGTTTCCAGGGGGCTTACGAGCAGTACTTC | CASSFQGAYEQYF